The source of this TCR beta chain is a study of response to subunit inactivated influenza vaccine. Points from the study as a whole: Researchers suggested that each seasonal influenza vaccination recruits few new T cells.

TCRdb reanalysed the RT-PCR reads using MiXCR and keeps one entry per CDR3 protein. The sample includes hundreds of thousands of distinct CDR3 sequences, around 22% of them seen just once. This clonotype occurred a few times. Its antigen is currently unknown. Germline loops: CDR1 SGHRS, CDR2 YFSETQ. This CDR3 has 13 amino acids. Trimming pared 4 bases from V and 3 bases from J, leaving 9 bases between. The sequence derives from a man aged 50 to 69 who received an inactivated influenza vaccine. This chain connects TRBV5-1 to TRBJ2-3; D is unresolved. The sample here was PBMCs from blood, taken about 19 months after vaccination. The CDR3 DNA reads as TGCGCCAGCAGCGTGGAGAGAACAGATACGCAGTATTTT. Translation gives CASSVERTDTQYF. Full variable domain (remainder filled in from reference TRBV5-1 and TRBJ2-3): KAGVTQTPRYLIKTRGQQVTLSCSPISGHRSVSWYQQTPGQGLQFLFEYFSETQRNKGNFPGRFSGRQFSNSRSEMNVSTLELGDSALYLCASSVERTDTQYFGPGTRLTVL.